This T cell receptor beta chain was recorded in a study of blood T cells in healthy people across ages. The wider study: Template switching captured about one barcoded beta molecule per two T cells. Study results and limitations: The study could not conclusively compare naive and antigen-experienced cells, given its unsorted PBMCs. In older individuals, TCR beta diversity per million T cells was lower, falling roughly linearly with age.

There are 15 residues in the CDR3. With 2 bases clipped from V and 1 base from J, the junction kept 3 bases outside the gene matches. This clonotype was observed a few times. Its antigen is not identified. A J-beta primer mix and a sample-barcoded 5' primer were used in a second PCR of about 7 to 11 cycles. Individual samples furnished no less than 3 million CDR3-containing paired-end reads apiece. TCRdb recomputed calls from the 5' RACE reads with MiXCR, one row per CDR3 protein. The data show fewer than 2 million distinct CDR3 sequences, with about two fifths seen just once and 23% held by the top ten.

V is TRBV12-3 or TRBV12-4 and J is TRBJ1-2; TRBD1 agrees at 8 bases. The material sequenced was blood. This TCR came from a human donor in good health. This CDR3 reads CASSLPGGFNYGYTF. The CDR3 DNA follows: TGTGCCAGCAGTTTACCAGGGGGCTTTAACTATGGCTACACCTTC.